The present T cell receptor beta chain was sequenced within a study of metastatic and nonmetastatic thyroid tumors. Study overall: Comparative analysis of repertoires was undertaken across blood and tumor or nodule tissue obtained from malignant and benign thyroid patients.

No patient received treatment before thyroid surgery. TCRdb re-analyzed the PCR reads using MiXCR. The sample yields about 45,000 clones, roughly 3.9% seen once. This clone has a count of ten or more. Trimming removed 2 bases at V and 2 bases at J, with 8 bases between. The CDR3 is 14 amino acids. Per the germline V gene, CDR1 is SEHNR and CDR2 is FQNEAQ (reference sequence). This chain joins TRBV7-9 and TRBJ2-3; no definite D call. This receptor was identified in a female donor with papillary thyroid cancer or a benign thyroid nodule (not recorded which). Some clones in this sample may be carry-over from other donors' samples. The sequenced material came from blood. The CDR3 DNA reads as TGTGCCAGCAGCTTACTAGTCCCCACAGATACGCAGTATTTT. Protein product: CASSLLVPTDTQYF.